These 10 T cell receptor beta chains share one sample of origin, sequenced in a study of CD8+CD57+ T cells in acquired aplastic anemia (dated by TCRdb to 2016 to 2019). Data came from an Illumina HiSeq 2000. Genomic DNA was used as template for profiling of TCR beta VDJ combinations and CDR3 sequences. In-frame beta chains were kept once TCRdb had trimmed the public reads at Q25 with fastp and called clones with MiXCR. Identical CDR3 protein sequences are pooled into one entry, listed with their most common genes and DNA. Recorded for this sample are some 92,000 distinct CDR3 sequences; about 63% of them occurred a single time. The ten largest clones take up less than 75% of the sample. Expansion of CD8+CD57+ cells had been shown by flow cytometry in the patients chosen for sequencing. Material: sorted CD4+, CD8+, or CD8+CD57+ T cells (not recorded which) from PBMCs. Receptor source: a human donor with aplastic anemia.

This clonotype has just a few counts. The chain recombines TRBV15 with TRBJ2-7; D gene unclear. Trimming cost V 0 bases and J 3 bases, with 15 bases left between them. Per the germline V gene, CDR1 is LNHNV and CDR2 is YYDKDF (reference sequence). The CDR3 spans 16 residues. CDR3 amino acids: CATSRDLSAYHYEQYF. Written as DNA, the CDR3 is TGTGCCACCAGCAGAGACCTGTCGGCGTACCACTACGAGCAGTACTTC.

This clonotype is medium-sized (0.01 to 0.1%) in the sample. This chain connects TRBV15 to TRBJ2-7; the D gene is possibly TRBD2 (5 bases). Deletions cut 4 bases from V and 0 bases from J, with 10 bases between. The CDR3 is made up of 14 amino acids. Per germline, CDR1 LNHNV and CDR2 YYDKDF (reference sequence). The CDR3 nucleotides read TGTGCCACCAGCACCGAGGGTAACTCCTACGAGCAGTACTTC. Its protein product is CATSTEGNSYEQYF.

The rearrangement joins TRBV24-1 to TRBJ1-2; D is unclear. V was pared by 7 bases and J by 7 bases, with 18 bases between. Germline CDR1 and CDR2: KGHDR and SFDVKD. The CDR3 loop spans 14 amino acids. The CDR3 DNA follows: TGTGCCACCAGAGATAGAGGTTCGGGAGGTGGCTACACCTTC. Amino acid sequence: CATRDRGSGGGYTF.

The chain combines TRBV24-1 with TRBJ1-2; no clear D. This CDR3 has 13 amino acids. Germline CDR1 and CDR2: KGHDR and SFDVKD. V was clipped by 7 bases and J by 6 bases, with 14 bases between them. The CDR3 is CATSSSWGDGYTF. The CDR3, as DNA: TGTGCCACCAGCTCCTCATGGGGAGATGGCTACACCTTC.

In DNA form, the CDR3 reads TGTGCCAGCAGCCAAGGGGAAAGGATGAACACTGAAGCTTTCTTT. Amino acid sequence: CASSQGERMNTEAFF. The V call is TRBV4-2, the J call TRBJ1-1; D gene uncertain. Germline CDR1 is LGHNA and CDR2 is YNFKEQ. This CDR3 spans 15 amino acids. The V end was cut by 1 base, the J end by 0 bases, with 9 bases between.

Written as DNA, the CDR3 is TGTGCCAGCAGCGGGACAGTCGGGAGCAATCAGCCCCAGCATTTT. Amino acid sequence: CASSGTVGSNQPQHF. The chain uses TRBV2 and TRBJ1-5, with 7 positions matching TRBD1. Germline V lookup: CDR1 SNHLY, CDR2 FYNNEI. J was trimmed by 1 base and V by 6 bases; bases with no gene match: 6. This CDR3 spans 15 amino acids.

This chain links TRBV20-1 with TRBJ2-1; 10 bases fit TRBD2. With the DNA end fitting TRBJ2-7 better, the J assignment may be wrong. Germline CDR1 and CDR2: DFQATT and SNEGSKA (reference sequence). The CDR3 contains 14 residues. CDR3 in amino acids: CSASMGLATDTQYF. The DNA of the CDR3 is TGCAGTGCTAGTATGGGACTAGCGACGGATACGCAGTACTTC.

V and J are TRBV2 and TRBJ2-7; 10 nucleotides match TRBD2. Trimming at V came to 4 bases and at J to 2 bases, leaving 5 bases not matched to a gene. The CDR3 spans 15 residues. Germline CDR1 is SNHLY and CDR2 is FYNNEI. CDR3 coding DNA: TGTGCCAGCAGTGGATCGAGCGGGGGGGCCTACGAGCAGTACTTC. The encoded protein is CASSGSSGGAYEQYF.

The V gene is TRBV20-1, the J gene TRBJ2-7; TRBD2 matches at 9 bases. Germline CDR1 and CDR2: DFQATT and SNEGSKA (reference sequence). V lost 7 bases to trimming and J lost 6 bases; unmatched junction nucleotides: 13. The CDR3 is 14 residues long. CDR3 residues: CSGFSGAGGGEQYF. The DNA of the CDR3 is TGCAGTGGTTTTTCTGGAGCGGGAGGCGGCGAGCAGTACTTC.

This clonotype was found once. V gene TRBV28 combines with J gene TRBJ1-5; 9 nucleotides agree with TRBD1. This CDR3 contains 16 residues. CDR1 is MDHEN, CDR2 SYDVKM, per germline. Trimming took 6 bases from V and 3 from J; bases not matched to a gene: 9. CDR3 sequence reads: CASRHLNRGLNQPQHF. The CDR3 DNA sequence: TGTGCCAGCAGACACCTGAACAGGGGGCTCAATCAGCCCCAGCATTTT. The variable domain in full, with the rest retrieved from reference TRBV28 and TRBJ1-5, is DVKVTQSSRYLVKRTGEKVFLECVQDMDHENMFWYRQDPGLGLRLIYFSYDVKMKEKGDIPEGYSVSREKKERFSLILESASTNQTSMYLCASRHLNRGLNQPQHFGDGTRLSIL.